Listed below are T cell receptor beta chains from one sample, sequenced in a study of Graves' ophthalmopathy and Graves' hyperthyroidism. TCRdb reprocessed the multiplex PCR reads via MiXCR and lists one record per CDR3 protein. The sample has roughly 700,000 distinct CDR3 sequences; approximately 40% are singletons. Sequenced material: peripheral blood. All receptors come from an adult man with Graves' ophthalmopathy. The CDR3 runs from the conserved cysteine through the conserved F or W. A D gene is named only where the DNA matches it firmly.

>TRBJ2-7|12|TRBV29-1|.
CSLAGHAYEQYF
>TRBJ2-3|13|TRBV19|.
CASRKGTTDTQYF
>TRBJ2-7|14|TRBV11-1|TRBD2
CASSQYGGSYEQYF
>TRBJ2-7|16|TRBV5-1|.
CASSRSTGTGSYEQYF
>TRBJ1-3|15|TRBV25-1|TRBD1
CASSQDETGENTIYF
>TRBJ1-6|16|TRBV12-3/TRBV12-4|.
CASSLEVGRPNSPLHF
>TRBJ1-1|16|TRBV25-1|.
CASSEYRGADSAKAFF
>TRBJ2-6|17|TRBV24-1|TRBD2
CATSDSGTSAGANVLTF
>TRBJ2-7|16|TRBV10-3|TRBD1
CAISPKAGTGSYEQYF
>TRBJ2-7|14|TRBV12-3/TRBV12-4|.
CASGPASGPDEQYF
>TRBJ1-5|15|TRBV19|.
CASHGGQGSNQPQHF
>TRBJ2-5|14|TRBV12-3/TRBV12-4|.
CASSFPGAGETQYF
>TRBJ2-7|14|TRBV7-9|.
CASSPGERGTEQYF
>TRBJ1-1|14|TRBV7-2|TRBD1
CASSYRDRGTEAFF
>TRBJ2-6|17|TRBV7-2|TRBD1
CASDPGQGASGANVLTF
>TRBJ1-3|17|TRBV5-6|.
CASSLYRIQLSGNTIYF
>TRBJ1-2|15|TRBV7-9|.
CASVPGRQLFGGYTF
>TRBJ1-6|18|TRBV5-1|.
CASSALVGQKSLNSPLHF
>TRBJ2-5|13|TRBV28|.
CASQTPGEETQYF
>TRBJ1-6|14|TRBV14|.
CASRAGVDNSPLHF
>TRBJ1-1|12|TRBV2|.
CASWRMNTEAFF
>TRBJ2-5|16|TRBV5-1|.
CASSLYGTTIQETQYF
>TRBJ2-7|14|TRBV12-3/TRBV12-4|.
CASSLAVGPYEQYF
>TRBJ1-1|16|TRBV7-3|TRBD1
CASSQEPGGGGTEAFF
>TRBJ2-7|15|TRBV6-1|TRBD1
CASREAGTGVYEQYF
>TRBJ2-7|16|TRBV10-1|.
CASSPQTRDTYYEQYF
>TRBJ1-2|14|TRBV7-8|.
CASSLAEQNYGYTF
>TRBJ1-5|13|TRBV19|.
CARRPCDNQPQHF
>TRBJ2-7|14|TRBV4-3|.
CASSQDLTGYEQYF
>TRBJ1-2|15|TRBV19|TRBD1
CASSEGTGGFYGYTF
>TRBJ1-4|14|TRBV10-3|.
CAISVGATGEKLFF
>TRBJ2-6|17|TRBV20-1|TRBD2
CSARIPSGSSGANVLTF
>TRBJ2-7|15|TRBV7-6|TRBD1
CASSVKQGASYEQYF
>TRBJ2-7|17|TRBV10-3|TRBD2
CATSETTSGSVADEQYF
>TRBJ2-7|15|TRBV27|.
CASSPSGDSAYEQYF
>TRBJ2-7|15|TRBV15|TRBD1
CATSTQRQGIYEQYF
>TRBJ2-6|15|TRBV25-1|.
CASSEGDSGANVLTF